These 21 T cell receptor beta chains were sequenced from one sample in a study of blood T cell repertoires in COVID-19 (TCRdb year 2020). The library was generated by the immunoSEQ multiplex PCR assay. TCRdb limited this immuneACCESS table to in-frame rearrangements with V and J called. A share of clones is missing; checked studies link under half to unresolved V genes, and the rest is unexplained. Across this sample there are under 100,000 clones, with around 87% seen only once. About 18% of the sample is in the top ten clones. The sequenced material came from peripheral blood. These receptors were obtained from a human donor in a cohort sampled during active COVID-19.

This sequence joins TRBV14 and TRBJ1-1, with unresolved D. Germline V gene lookup returns CDR1 SGHDN and CDR2 FVKESK. The CDR3 length is 15 residues. V gave up 0 bases and J gave up 5 bases, with 13 bases separating them. The chain's CDR3 is CASSQDLGYWTEAFF. DNA for the CDR3: TGTGCCAGCAGCCAAGATCTCGGTTATTGGACTGAAGCTTTCTTT. Filled out from reference TRBV14 and TRBJ1-1, the complete variable domain reads EAGVTQFPSHSVIEKGQTVTLRCDPISGHDNLYWYRRVMGKEIKFLLHFVKESKQDESGMPNNRFLAERTGGTYSTLKVQPAELEDSGVYFCASSQDLGYWTEAFFGQGTRLTVV.

This rearrangement joins TRBV4-2 to TRBJ2-7, with 8 nucleotides matching TRBD2. Per the germline V gene, CDR1 is LGHNA and CDR2 is YNFKEQ. The V segment lost 4 bases and the J segment 2 bases; nucleotides outside the gene matches: 4. The CDR3 contains 14 residues. Written as DNA, the CDR3 is TGTGCCAGCAGCCCCGGACTAGCCACCTACGAGCAGTACTTC. Residues: CASSPGLATYEQYF.

The chain recombines TRBV6-2 or TRBV6-3 with TRBJ1-2; 9 positions match TRBD1. CDR3 length equals 15 residues. V shed 4 bases and J 7 bases; nucleotides not matched to a gene: 10. Looked up from germline, CDR1 is MNHEY and CDR2 is SVGEGT. As DNA, the CDR3 is TGTGCCAGCAGTTTGGGTGCCGGGACAGGGTCTGGCTACACCTTC. It translates to CASSLGAGTGSGYTF.

The chain recombines TRBV7-3 with TRBJ2-6; a possible D gene is TRBD1 (6 bases). Trimming left V 7 bases short and J 0 bases short, with 22 bases between. Looked up from germline, CDR1 is SGHTA and CDR2 is FQGTGA. CDR3 size: 19 residues. The CDR3 coding sequence is TGTGCCAGCACCCCGGGCCTTGGACAGCCGTTCTCTGGGGCCAACGTCCTGACTTTC. It is translated as CASTPGLGQPFSGANVLTF.

As DNA, the CDR3 is TGCGCCAGCAGCCAAGCCCCGAGCGGGGGGAGGGAGCTGTTTTTT. Its translation: CASSQAPSGGRELFF. The genes are TRBV4-1 and TRBJ2-2, with 9 bases matching TRBD2. After removal of 1 base from V and 9 bases from J, the junction contained 6 bases not matched to a gene. Germline loops: CDR1 MGHRA, CDR2 YSYEKL. The CDR3 loop spans 15 amino acids.

This clone has a handful of counts. The rearrangement links TRBV28 to TRBJ2-2, with 8 bases aligning to TRBD2. Germline CDR1 MDHEN, CDR2 SYDVKM. Trimming cost V 10 bases and J 1 base; bases outside gene matches: 5. The CDR3 is 14 amino acids. The CDR3 protein is CAKSGGGNTGELFF. Written as DNA, the CDR3 is TGTGCCAAAAGCGGGGGCGGGAACACCGGGGAGCTGTTTTTT.

CDR3 DNA: TGTGCCAGCAGCTTAGGCCAGGGGTTCTACACCGGGGAGCTGTTTTTT. This encodes CASSLGQGFYTGELFF. The chain has TRBV7-9 and TRBJ2-2; TRBD1 might be the D (6 bases). The V gene's germline CDR1 is SEHNR and CDR2 FQNEAQ (reference sequence). CDR3 length: 16 amino acids. V was cut by 1 base and J by 3 bases, with 12 bases left in between.

The chain uses TRBV11-2 and TRBJ2-1; possibly TRBD2 for D (5 bases). CDR1 and CDR2 (germline): SGHAT, FQNNGV. Trimming removed 5 bases from V and 6 bases from J, with 14 bases in between. This CDR3 comprises 14 residues. CDR3 coding DNA: TGTGCCAGCAGCGTTAGCGTTCACCGCAATGAGCAGTTCTTC. Translation gives CASSVSVHRNEQFF.

This rearrangement joins TRBV30 to TRBJ1-2; 8 bases agree with TRBD1. The CDR3 contains 15 residues. Losses at the gene ends were 0 bases for V and 1 base for J; bases not matched to a gene: 4. CDR1 is GTSNPN and CDR2 is SVGIG in the germline V gene (reference sequence). CDR3 residues: CAWSVLDRGNYGYTF. DNA of the CDR3: TGTGCCTGGAGTGTACTTGACAGGGGTAACTATGGCTACACCTTC. Full variable domain (missing parts from reference TRBV30 and TRBJ1-2): SQTIHQWPATLVQPVGSPLSLECTVEGTSNPNLYWYRQAAGRGLQLLFYSVGIGQISSEVPQNLSASRPQDRQFILSSKKLLLSDSGFYLCAWSVLDRGNYGYTFGSGTRLTVV.

The V gene is TRBV15, the J gene TRBJ1-1, with 7 positions matching TRBD1. The CDR3 contains 13 residues. The germline V gene encodes CDR1 LNHNV and CDR2 YYDKDF (reference sequence). Trimming took 0 bases from V and 8 from J; bases not matched to a gene: 3. CDR3: CATSRDLTGEAFF. DNA of the CDR3: TGTGCCACCAGCAGAGATTTGACAGGGGAAGCTTTCTTT.

The chain combines TRBV27 with TRBJ2-7; 7 nucleotides match TRBD2. The CDR3 is 18 residues long. The germline CDR1 and CDR2 sequences are MNHEY and SMNVEV (reference sequence). The junction had 16 bases not matched to a gene; V was cut back by 3 bases and J by 2 bases. CDR3 protein: CASSLAARGFGTTYEQYF. The DNA of the CDR3 is TGTGCCAGCAGTTTGGCGGCCAGAGGTTTTGGGACTACCTACGAGCAGTACTTC.

The genes are TRBV4-3 and TRBJ2-7, with 9 bases fitting TRBD2. After removal of 0 bases from V and 5 bases from J, the junction contained 11 bases not matched to a gene. This CDR3 comprises 17 residues. From germline, CDR1 is LGHNA and CDR2 YSLEER. CDR3 in DNA: TGCGCCAGCAGCCAAGAAAGGGGCGGGGGGGCCCTCGACGAGCAGTACTTC. It is translated as CASSQERGGGALDEQYF.

The chain is built from TRBV11-2 and TRBJ1-4; a weak D match, TRBD1 (6 bases). CDR1 is SGHAT, CDR2 FQNNGV, per germline. V was shortened by 0 bases and J by 5 bases, with 16 bases between the two germline ends. This CDR3 region has 17 residues. The CDR3 spells CASSLDLGAAYNEKLFF. DNA of the CDR3: TGTGCCAGCAGCTTAGATTTGGGGGCGGCGTACAATGAAAAACTGTTTTTT. Filled out from reference TRBV11-2 and TRBJ1-4, the complete variable domain reads EAGVAQSPRYKIIEKRQSVAFWCNPISGHATLYWYQQILGQGPKLLIQFQNNGVVDDSQLPKDRFSAERLKGVDSTLKIQPAKLEDSAVYLCASSLDLGAAYNEKLFFGSGTQLSVL.

The chain links TRBV24-1 to TRBJ1-6, with D possibly TRBD1 on 6 matching bases. CDR3 length equals 16 residues. The germline gives CDR1 KGHDR, CDR2 SFDVKD. Trimming took 4 bases from V and 7 from J, leaving 16 bases between them. The CDR3 protein is CATSDYKTGGNSPLHF. CDR3 in DNA: TGTGCCACCAGTGACTACAAGACAGGAGGAAATTCACCCCTCCACTTT.

The rearrangement joins TRBV25-1 to TRBJ2-2, with D possibly TRBD2 on 8 matching bases. The germline V and J ends were trimmed by 6 bases and 5 bases, with 19 bases remaining between them. The CDR3 extends over 16 amino acids. The germline V gene has CDR1 MGHDK and CDR2 SYGVNS. The CDR3 loop reads CASRSPGRGRTGELFF. The CDR3 nucleotides are TGTGCCAGCAGATCACCCGGGAGGGGGCGAACCGGGGAGCTGTTTTTT.

The rearrangement uses TRBV3-1 (or the pseudogene TRBV3-2) and TRBJ1-6; 10 bases match TRBD1. Germline assignment: CDR1 LGHDT and CDR2 YNNKEL (reference sequence). This CDR3 contains 16 residues. The ends lost 4 bases at V and 5 bases at J; junction bases unmatched: 5. DNA of the CDR3: TGTGCCAGCAGCCCCCGGGACAGGGGCCATAATTCACCCCTCCACTTT. Protein: CASSPRDRGHNSPLHF.

The rearrangement joins TRBV9 to TRBJ2-1; 8 bases agree with TRBD2. Germline V CDR1 and CDR2: SGDLS, YYNGEE. V lost 4 bases, J lost 4 bases, and 10 bases stayed unmatched. The length of the CDR3 is 16 residues. The CDR3 spells CASSPPGGDTYNEQFF. For the CDR3, the DNA is TGTGCCAGCAGCCCTCCCGGGGGGGACACTTACAATGAGCAGTTCTTC.

The chain is built from TRBV18 and TRBJ2-5, with a possible D match to TRBD2 (7 bases). CDR1 is KGHSH and CDR2 is LQKENI in the germline V gene. The CDR3 has 15 amino acids. V was pared by 3 bases and J by 2 bases, with 13 bases between. CDR3 loop: CASSPWGGNQETQYF. As DNA, the CDR3 is TGTGCCAGCTCACCGTGGGGGGGCAATCAAGAGACCCAGTACTTC. Together with reference TRBV18 and TRBJ2-5, the CDR3 gives the full variable domain: NAGVMQNPRHLVRRRGQEARLRCSPMKGHSHVYWYRQLPEEGLKFMVYLQKENIIDESGMPKERFSAEFPKEGPSILRIQQVVRGDSAAYFCASSPWGGNQETQYFGPGTRLLVL.

The chain links TRBV27 to TRBJ2-5; the match to TRBD1 covers 7 bases. The ends lost 4 bases at V and 5 bases at J; junction bases unmatched: 7. Germline CDR1 MNHEY, CDR2 SMNVEV (reference sequence). The CDR3 loop spans 14 amino acids. CDR3 nucleotides: TGTGCCAGCAGTTCCCAGGGGGTGGGGGAGACCCAGTACTTC. Translation gives CASSSQGVGETQYF.

The chain employs TRBV2 and TRBJ2-1, with 13 bases fitting TRBD2. This CDR3 contains 15 residues. The V gene's germline CDR1 is SNHLY and CDR2 FYNNEI. V lost 6 bases to trimming and J lost 7 bases; unmatched junction nucleotides: 6. The CDR3 reads CASRPTSGGANEQFF. The CDR3 nucleotides read TGTGCCAGCAGGCCTACTAGCGGGGGGGCGAATGAGCAGTTCTTC.

The chain has TRBV7-2 and TRBJ2-2, with D tentatively TRBD2 (5 bases). CDR3 length: 13 residues. Trimming took off 6 bases at V and 7 bases at J, with 12 bases between the two ends. The V gene's germline CDR1 is SGHTA and CDR2 FQGNSA. The CDR3 protein is CASRATRIGELFF. In nucleotides, the CDR3 is TGTGCCAGCAGGGCTACTAGGATCGGGGAGCTGTTTTTT.